This is a list of T cell receptor beta chains from one sample in a study of blood T cell repertoires in COVID-19. TCRdb's copy holds only in-frame clones and misses some; the assay was immunoSEQ multiplex PCR. The data hold 200,000 to 250,000 clones, with 88% observed a single time. The sequenced sample consisted of peripheral blood. The receptors were sampled from a woman aged 55 to 70 with acute or convalescent COVID-19. CDR3s include the opening cysteine and the closing phenylalanine or tryptophan. The D gene is left open where the match is weak.

d_call j_call v_call cdr3_nt cdr3_aa
NA TRBJ2-6 TRBV5-8 TGTGCCAGCAGCTTGCGGGGGACCCACTCTGGGGCCAACGTCCTGACTTTC CASSLRGTHSGANVLTF
TRBD1 TRBJ1-2 TRBV13 TGTGCCAGCAGTTTTAACAGGGGCTATGGCTACACCTTC CASSFNRGYGYTF
TRBD2 TRBJ2-1 TRBV5-4 TGTGCCAGCAGTCGCACTAGCGGGAGCTCCTACAATGAGCAGTTCTTC CASSRTSGSSYNEQFF
NA TRBJ1-4 TRBV5-1 TGCGCCAGCAGCTTGGCGGGCGGGGATAATGAAAAACTGTTTTTT CASSLAGGDNEKLFF
TRBD2 TRBJ2-5 TRBV9 TGTGCCAGCAGCGTACGAGGAAAAACTAGCGGGAGGGCCGCCCAAGAGACCCAGTACTTC CASSVRGKTSGRAAQETQYF
NA TRBJ1-6 TRBV18 TGTGCCAGCTCACCACCCCGCGGGGACGGGTCACCCCTCCACTTT CASSPPRGDGSPLHF
TRBD1 TRBJ1-2 TRBV6-6 TGTGCCAGCAGTCGGACAGGGCGAAACTATGGCTACACCTTC CASSRTGRNYGYTF
NA TRBJ2-3 TRBV6-6 TGTGCCAGCAGTTACGGGGGGTCGTACACAGATACGCAGTATTTT CASSYGGSYTDTQYF
TRBD2 TRBJ2-4 TRBV5-4 TGTGCCAGCAGCGCGGGGACTAGCGGGCTAGCCAAAAACATTCAGTACTTC CASSAGTSGLAKNIQYF
NA TRBJ2-1 TRBV14 TGTGCCAGCAGCCAACGTGGGGCACCACGGGTGTTCTTC CASSQRGAPRVFF
NA TRBJ1-3 TRBV19 TGTGCCAGTAAGGCCGGGACATCCTCTGGAAACACCATATATTTT CASKAGTSSGNTIYF
TRBD1 TRBJ2-7 TRBV15 TGTGCCACCAGCAGAGATTTGGGGACAGTCCACGAGCAGTACTTC CATSRDLGTVHEQYF
TRBD1 TRBJ2-3 TRBV7-2 TGTGCCAGCAGCTCCCGGACAGGGAGCACAGATACGCAGTATTTT CASSSRTGSTDTQYF
NA TRBJ1-1 TRBV6-5 TGTGCCAGCAGTTACGAGTTGAACACTGAAGCTTTCTTT CASSYELNTEAFF
NA TRBJ1-6 TRBV24-1 TGTGCCACCCCCCCCAGGGGCATACATTCACCCCTCCACTTT CATPPRGIHSPLHF
TRBD1 TRBJ1-5 TRBV5-1 TGCGACCAGGAGGGGGCATGGAATCAGCCCCAGCATTTT CDQEGAWNQPQHF
NA TRBJ1-5 TRBV7-8 TGTGCCAGCAGCTTAGCAGGGGGCAATCAGCCCCAGCATTTT CASSLAGGNQPQHF